Listed below are T cell receptor beta chains from one sample, sequenced in a study of post-analysis software for immune sequencing data. TCRdb redid the calling of the PCR reads with MiXCR, one entry per CDR3 protein. This sample has hundreds of thousands of distinct CDR3 sequences, with about 60% found just once. Specimen: blood. The origin of the receptors is a girl aged 2-9 years with multiple sclerosis. Both conserved end residues are part of each CDR3. Fields, in order: J gene, clone size, D gene, V gene, CDR3 DNA, CDR3 protein. A D gene is named only where the DNA matches it firmly. The size entry is marked missing in some rows and otherwise reads once, few, many or a size class.

j_gene: TRBJ1-1
abundance: NA
d_gene: NA
v_gene: TRBV29-1
CDR3nt: TGCAGCGTCGGGGGGGGTCGCAGTGGTAGGACTGAAGCTTTCTTT
CDR3aa: CSVGGGRSGRTEAFF

j_gene: TRBJ2-3
abundance: few
d_gene: NA
v_gene: TRBV29-1
CDR3nt: TGCAGCCAGACCGGGCTTGGCACAGATACGCAGTATTTT
CDR3aa: CSQTGLGTDTQYF

j_gene: TRBJ2-5
abundance: NA
d_gene: TRBD1
v_gene: TRBV29-1
CDR3nt: TGCAGCGTCTTAACAGCAGGGGGCGGAGAGACCCAGTACTTC
CDR3aa: CSVLTAGGGETQYF

j_gene: TRBJ2-7
abundance: NA
d_gene: NA
v_gene: TRBV3-1
CDR3nt: TGTGCCAGCAGCCAAGTGTACGGCGGTACCCGCGAGCAGTACTTC
CDR3aa: CASSQVYGGTREQYF

j_gene: TRBJ2-3
abundance: few
d_gene: TRBD2
v_gene: TRBV7-3
CDR3nt: TGTGCCAGCAGCTTTAGCGGGAGAAGTGCAGATACGCAGTATTTT
CDR3aa: CASSFSGRSADTQYF

j_gene: TRBJ2-1
abundance: once
d_gene: TRBD2
v_gene: TRBV6-5
CDR3nt: TGTGCCAGCAGTTACCTCCGCGGGAGGGGTGGTGAGCAGTTCTTC
CDR3aa: CASSYLRGRGGEQFF

j_gene: TRBJ1-2
abundance: NA
d_gene: NA
v_gene: TRBV5-1
CDR3nt: TGCGCCAGCAGCTTGGTGGGAGAATCCTATGGCTACACCTTC
CDR3aa: CASSLVGESYGYTF

j_gene: TRBJ2-1
abundance: few
d_gene: NA
v_gene: TRBV6-6
CDR3nt: TGTGCCAGCACGGGGTCGGAGAGCTCCTACAATGAGCAGTTCTTC
CDR3aa: CASTGSESSYNEQFF

j_gene: TRBJ2-5
abundance: NA
d_gene: TRBD2
v_gene: TRBV9
CDR3nt: TGTGCCAGCAGCAAGACTAGCGGGGGATTCTACGAGAGGATGGAGACCCAGTACTTC
CDR3aa: CASSKTSGGFYERMETQYF

j_gene: TRBJ2-5
abundance: NA
d_gene: NA
v_gene: TRBV7-8
CDR3nt: TGTGCCAGCAGCTTCAACTTACAGGGAAAAGAGACCCAGTACTTC
CDR3aa: CASSFNLQGKETQYF

j_gene: TRBJ2-1
abundance: few
d_gene: TRBD1
v_gene: TRBV6-2/TRBV6-3
CDR3nt: TGTGCCAGCAGTTCACCGGGACAGGGTACGGATGAGCAGTTCTTC
CDR3aa: CASSSPGQGTDEQFF

j_gene: TRBJ2-1
abundance: once
d_gene: TRBD1
v_gene: TRBV10-3
CDR3nt: TGTGCCATCAGTAGACGACAGGGTAGCAATGAGCAGTTCTTC
CDR3aa: CAISRRQGSNEQFF

j_gene: TRBJ2-7
abundance: once
d_gene: TRBD2
v_gene: TRBV5-1
CDR3nt: TGCGCCAGCTGCCGTGGGGCTAGCGGGGACTACGAGCAGTACTTC
CDR3aa: CASCRGASGDYEQYF

j_gene: TRBJ2-5
abundance: few
d_gene: NA
v_gene: TRBV20-1
CDR3nt: TGCAGTGCCTCCCTGGCTAGCCACGAGACCCAGTACTTC
CDR3aa: CSASLASHETQYF

j_gene: TRBJ2-7
abundance: NA
d_gene: TRBD2
v_gene: TRBV20-1
CDR3nt: TGCAGTGTGCGGGAGGGCCTCTACGAGCAGTACTTC
CDR3aa: CSVREGLYEQYF

j_gene: TRBJ2-5
abundance: NA
d_gene: NA
v_gene: TRBV29-1
CDR3nt: TGCAGCGTTCACAGGGAGGAAGAGACCCAGTACTTC
CDR3aa: CSVHREEETQYF

j_gene: TRBJ1-2
abundance: NA
d_gene: NA
v_gene: TRBV7-9
CDR3nt: TGTGCCAGCAGCTTGACCGTCGGTCATGGCTACACCTTC
CDR3aa: CASSLTVGHGYTF

j_gene: TRBJ2-4
abundance: few
d_gene: TRBD1
v_gene: TRBV6-6
CDR3nt: TGTGCCAGCAGACAGGGACAGCTAGCCAAAAACATTCAGTACTTC
CDR3aa: CASRQGQLAKNIQYF

j_gene: TRBJ1-1
abundance: NA
d_gene: TRBD1
v_gene: TRBV29-1
CDR3nt: TGCAGCGTTGAGATTATGATGGTCGACAGGGTGGGCACTGAAGCTTTCTTT
CDR3aa: CSVEIMMVDRVGTEAFF

j_gene: TRBJ2-7
abundance: NA
d_gene: NA
v_gene: TRBV3-1
CDR3nt: TGTGCCAGCAGCCGTCGACTTGAAAGGCACGAGCAGTACTTC
CDR3aa: CASSRRLERHEQYF

j_gene: TRBJ2-5
abundance: few
d_gene: NA
v_gene: TRBV12-3/TRBV12-4
CDR3nt: TGTGCCAGCGGGGGCGGGACCCAGTACTTC
CDR3aa: CASGGGTQYF

j_gene: TRBJ2-7
abundance: NA
d_gene: NA
v_gene: TRBV20-1
CDR3nt: TGCAGTGCTACACAGGAGAGCTCCTACGAGCAGTACTTC
CDR3aa: CSATQESSYEQYF

j_gene: TRBJ2-3
abundance: NA
d_gene: NA
v_gene: TRBV7-2
CDR3nt: TGTGCCAGCAGCTTAGGCCAAAACTTCGGCGCGCAGTATTTT
CDR3aa: CASSLGQNFGAQYF

j_gene: TRBJ1-1
abundance: NA
d_gene: NA
v_gene: TRBV7-2
CDR3nt: TGTGCCAGCAGTTACGGTGGGGGGTATGGAGCTTTCTTT
CDR3aa: CASSYGGGYGAFF

j_gene: TRBJ2-1
abundance: NA
d_gene: NA
v_gene: TRBV5-1
CDR3nt: TGCGCCAGCAGTCGACAGAATAAACCGAGCTCCTACAATGAGCAGTTCTTC
CDR3aa: CASSRQNKPSSYNEQFF

j_gene: TRBJ2-7
abundance: NA
d_gene: TRBD1
v_gene: TRBV20-1
CDR3nt: TGCAGTGCTAGACTCCCGGGACAGGGCCCCGAGCAGTACTTC
CDR3aa: CSARLPGQGPEQYF

j_gene: TRBJ2-1
abundance: NA
d_gene: NA
v_gene: TRBV20-1
CDR3nt: TGCAGTGCTAGATACTCCGGGGGACGGGGTTCCTACAATGAGCAGTTCTTC
CDR3aa: CSARYSGGRGSYNEQFF

j_gene: TRBJ2-7
abundance: NA
d_gene: NA
v_gene: TRBV20-1
CDR3nt: TGCAGTGCAGCCGGGACTCGAAGCTCCTACGAGCAGTACTTC
CDR3aa: CSAAGTRSSYEQYF

j_gene: TRBJ1-5
abundance: few
d_gene: TRBD1
v_gene: TRBV20-1
CDR3nt: TGCAGTGTAGGTACAGGGGCTATTAGCAATCAGCCCCAGCATTTT
CDR3aa: CSVGTGAISNQPQHF

j_gene: TRBJ2-7
abundance: few
d_gene: NA
v_gene: TRBV6-2/TRBV6-3
CDR3nt: TGTGCCAGCAGCCGGGATTCTATGCAGTACTTC
CDR3aa: CASSRDSMQYF

j_gene: TRBJ2-3
abundance: few
d_gene: NA
v_gene: TRBV28
CDR3nt: TGTGCCAGCAGTTTATCCAGGCCTCGAAGGACAGATACGCAGTATTTT
CDR3aa: CASSLSRPRRTDTQYF

j_gene: TRBJ1-6
abundance: NA
d_gene: TRBD1
v_gene: TRBV25-1
CDR3nt: TGTGCCAGCAGTGATGAGGGGACAGGGGTCAATTCACCCCTCCACTTT
CDR3aa: CASSDEGTGVNSPLHF

j_gene: TRBJ2-7
abundance: NA
d_gene: NA
v_gene: TRBV7-6
CDR3nt: TGTGCCAGCAGCCGAGGTGCGGACACCTACGAGCAGTACTTC
CDR3aa: CASSRGADTYEQYF

j_gene: TRBJ1-5
abundance: few
d_gene: NA
v_gene: TRBV27
CDR3nt: TGTGCCAGCAGTCCGGGACGCTACCAGCCCCAGCATTTT
CDR3aa: CASSPGRYQPQHF

j_gene: TRBJ1-2
abundance: NA
d_gene: NA
v_gene: TRBV24-1
CDR3nt: TGTGCCACCAGTGAATCCGACAGCTATGGCTACACCTTC
CDR3aa: CATSESDSYGYTF

j_gene: TRBJ2-3
abundance: NA
d_gene: NA
v_gene: TRBV7-2
CDR3nt: TGTGCCAGCAGCTTAGATGGCTACTACACAGATACGCAGTATTTT
CDR3aa: CASSLDGYYTDTQYF

j_gene: TRBJ1-6
abundance: NA
d_gene: NA
v_gene: TRBV7-3
CDR3nt: TGTGCCAGCAGCTTATGGGGGAGCAATTCACCCCTCCACTTT
CDR3aa: CASSLWGSNSPLHF

j_gene: TRBJ2-7
abundance: NA
d_gene: NA
v_gene: TRBV20-1
CDR3nt: TGCAGTGCTAAGGGGGCTAGCGGCTACTACGAGCAGTACTTC
CDR3aa: CSAKGASGYYEQYF

j_gene: TRBJ2-1
abundance: NA
d_gene: TRBD1
v_gene: TRBV20-1
CDR3nt: TGCAGTGCTGCCGGGACAGGGGGTGGGTACAATGAGCAGTTCTTC
CDR3aa: CSAAGTGGGYNEQFF